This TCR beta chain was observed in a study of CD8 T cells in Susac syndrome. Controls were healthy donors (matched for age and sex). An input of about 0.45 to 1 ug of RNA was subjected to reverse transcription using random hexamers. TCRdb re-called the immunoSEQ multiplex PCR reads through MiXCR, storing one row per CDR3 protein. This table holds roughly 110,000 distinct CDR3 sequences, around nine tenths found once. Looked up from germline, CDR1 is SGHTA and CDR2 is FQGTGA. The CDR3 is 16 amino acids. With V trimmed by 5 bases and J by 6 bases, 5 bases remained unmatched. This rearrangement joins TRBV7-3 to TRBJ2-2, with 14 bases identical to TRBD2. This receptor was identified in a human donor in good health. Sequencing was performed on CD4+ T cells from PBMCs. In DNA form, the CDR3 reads TGTGCCAGCAGCCCTGGGACTAGCGGGAGCCCCGGGGAGCTGTTTTTT. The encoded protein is CASSPGTSGSPGELFF.